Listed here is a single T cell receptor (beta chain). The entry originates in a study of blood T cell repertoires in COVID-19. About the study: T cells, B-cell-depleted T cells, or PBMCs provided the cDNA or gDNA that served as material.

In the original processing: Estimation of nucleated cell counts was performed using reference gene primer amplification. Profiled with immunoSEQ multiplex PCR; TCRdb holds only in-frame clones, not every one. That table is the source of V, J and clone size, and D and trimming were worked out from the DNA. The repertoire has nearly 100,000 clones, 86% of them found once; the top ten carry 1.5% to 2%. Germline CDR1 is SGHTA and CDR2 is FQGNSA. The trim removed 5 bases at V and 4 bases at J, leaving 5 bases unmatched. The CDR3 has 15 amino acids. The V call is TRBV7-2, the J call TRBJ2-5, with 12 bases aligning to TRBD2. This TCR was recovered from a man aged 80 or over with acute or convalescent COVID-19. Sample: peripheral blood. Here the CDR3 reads CASSDTGLAGETQYF. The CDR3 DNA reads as TGTGCCAGCAGCGATACGGGACTAGCGGGAGAGACCCAGTACTTC.